A selection of T cell receptor beta chains follows, all from one sample in a study of CD8+ T cells in alopecia areata. Sequencing used immunoSEQ multiplex PCR; TCRdb keeps in-frame clones, though not all of them. The table has 150,000 to 200,000 clones, approximately 61% seen once; the top ten hold approximately 1%. The material was CD4+ T cells sorted from blood, obtained at week 24, from a patient treated with tofacitinib. Every receptor here comes from a human donor with alopecia areata. Each CDR3 is given with its conserved first and last residue. The D gene is left open where the match is weak. Clone size is not always given. Where it is, it says once, few, many or a class for expanded clones.

>TRBJ2-5|many|15|NA|TRBV7-8
CASSLLTVDQETQYF
TGTGCCAGCAGCTTACTCACAGTAGATCAAGAGACCCAGTACTTC
>TRBJ1-2|NA|16|NA|TRBV27
CASSSYEAGANYGYTF
TGTGCCAGCAGTTCCTACGAGGCCGGGGCTAACTATGGCTACACCTTC
>TRBJ1-6|NA|13|NA|TRBV10-3
CAISGTENSPLHF
TGTGCCATCAGTGGGACAGAGAATTCACCCCTCCACTTT
>TRBJ1-2|NA|14|NA|TRBV2
CASSESPSLVGYTF
TGTGCCAGCAGTGAAAGCCCCTCGCTTGTTGGCTACACCTTC
>TRBJ1-2|NA|12|NA|TRBV7-2
CASSLYRDGYTF
TGTGCCAGCAGCTTATATCGGGATGGCTACACCTTC
>TRBJ2-1|NA|10|NA|TRBV20-1
CSAGSGEQFF
TGCAGTGCTGGATCGGGAGAGCAGTTCTTC
>TRBJ1-4|NA|14|TRBD1|TRBV30
CAWSRGGTAEKLFF
TGTGCCTGGAGTCGGGGGGGGACAGCCGAAAAACTGTTTTTT
>TRBJ2-2|NA|13|NA|TRBV29-1
CSVDLLNTGELFF
TGCAGCGTTGATCTGTTGAACACCGGGGAGCTGTTTTTT
>TRBJ1-4|NA|13|TRBD1|TRBV4-3
CASNRDRTEKLFF
TGCGCCAGCAACCGGGACAGGACTGAAAAACTGTTTTTT
>TRBJ2-3|NA|17|TRBD1|TRBV11-2
CASSLESGQGGVNTQYF
TGTGCCAGCAGCTTAGAGAGTGGACAGGGAGGAGTAAATACGCAGTATTTT
>TRBJ1-5|NA|14|NA|TRBV6-1
CASSIEGNNQPQHF
TGTGCCAGCAGTATAGAGGGGAATAATCAGCCCCAGCATTTT
>TRBJ2-7|NA|13|TRBD1|TRBV2
CASSGTGAGEQYF
TGTGCCAGCAGTGGGACAGGGGCGGGCGAGCAGTACTTC
>TRBJ2-1|NA|18|TRBD2|TRBV7-6
CASSLGLIAGGLKHEQFF
TGTGCCAGCAGCTTAGGACTGATAGCGGGGGGGCTGAAGCATGAGCAGTTCTTC
>TRBJ1-1|few|15|NA|TRBV18
CASSPLNRRNTEAFF
TGTGCCAGCTCACCACTTAACCGCAGGAACACTGAAGCTTTCTTT
>TRBJ2-2|NA|15|TRBD2|TRBV7-2
CASSPRLAGNGELFF
TGTGCCAGCAGCCCTCGACTAGCGGGCAACGGGGAGCTGTTTTTT
>TRBJ2-3|NA|19|TRBD2|TRBV4-1
CASSQVPGRGGSSTDTQYF
TGCGCCAGCAGCCAAGTTCCCGGGCGGGGGGGATCAAGCACAGATACGCAGTATTTT
>TRBJ2-5|NA|14|NA|TRBV7-2
CASSLAGVQETQYF
TGTGCCAGCAGCTTAGCGGGAGTCCAAGAGACCCAGTACTTC
>TRBJ1-2|few|14|NA|TRBV6-1
CASSPPGHADGYTF
TGTGCCAGCAGCCCACCAGGGCATGCGGACGGCTACACCTTC
>TRBJ1-6|NA|15|TRBD1|TRBV6-4
CASSSSGQGDSPLHF
TGTGCCAGCAGTTCGTCGGGACAGGGGGATTCACCCCTCCACTTT
>TRBJ2-4|NA|15|NA|TRBV5-6
CASSPGRSAKNIQYF
TGTGCCAGCAGCCCGGGGCGGTCAGCCAAAAACATTCAGTACTTC
>TRBJ2-1|few|10|NA|TRBV20-1
CSVWATKQFF
TGCAGTGTTTGGGCGACAAAGCAGTTCTTC
>TRBJ2-1|NA|12|NA|TRBV19
CASSIAGYEQFF
TGTGCCAGTAGTATCGCGGGCTATGAGCAGTTCTTC
>TRBJ2-3|NA|19|TRBD2|TRBV11-2
CASSPYRPSGGARADTQYF
TGTGCCAGCAGCCCATACCGTCCTAGCGGGGGGGCTCGGGCAGATACGCAGTATTTT
>TRBJ1-1|NA|13|NA|TRBV2
CASSVKLNTEAFF
TGTGCCAGCAGTGTTAAGTTGAACACTGAAGCTTTCTTT
>TRBJ1-2|NA|14|NA|TRBV5-1
CASSLLGRDGGYTF
TGCGCCAGCAGCTTGCTGGGCAGGGACGGGGGCTACACCTTC
>TRBJ1-2|few|14|NA|TRBV5-1
CASSLEGYLYGYTF
TGCGCCAGCAGCTTGGAAGGGTATCTCTATGGCTACACCTTC
>TRBJ2-1|NA|12|NA|TRBV11-2
CASSAGRNEQFF
TGTGCCAGCAGCGCAGGGAGGAATGAGCAGTTCTTC
>TRBJ2-7|NA|11|NA|TRBV2
CASSPGLEQYF
TGTGCCAGCAGCCCAGGGCTCGAGCAGTACTTC
>TRBJ1-4|few|13|NA|TRBV2
CASCSTTNEKLFF
TGTGCCAGCTGTAGTACAACTAATGAAAAACTGTTTTTT
>TRBJ1-5|NA|14|NA|TRBV2
CASSEGGRNQPQHF
TGTGCCAGCAGTGAAGGGGGACGCAATCAGCCCCAGCATTTT
>TRBJ2-7|NA|14|NA|TRBV6-5
CASTSTQSSYEQYF
TGTGCCAGCACGTCAACCCAGTCCTCCTACGAGCAGTACTTC
>TRBJ2-5|NA|15|TRBD1|TRBV7-9
CASSTYRDSLETQYF
TGTGCCAGCAGCACGTACCGGGACAGCCTAGAGACCCAGTACTTC
>TRBJ2-7|NA|15|TRBD1|TRBV29-1
CSVEDRGRGSYEQYF
TGCAGCGTTGAAGACAGGGGGCGCGGTTCCTACGAGCAGTACTTC
>TRBJ2-3|many|15|TRBD1|TRBV6-4
CASSPGTGSADTQYF
TGTGCCAGCAGTCCCGGGACAGGGAGCGCAGATACGCAGTATTTT
>TRBJ1-5|NA|13|NA|TRBV27
CASSLLRSQPQHF
TGTGCCAGCAGCCTCCTCAGGAGTCAGCCCCAGCATTTT
>TRBJ2-3|NA|13|NA|TRBV29-1
CSVEELATDTQYF
TGCAGCGTTGAGGAGCTAGCAACAGATACGCAGTATTTT
>TRBJ2-3|NA|12|NA|TRBV29-1
CSVGLSTDTQYF
TGCAGCGTGGGGCTGAGCACAGATACGCAGTATTTT
>TRBJ2-1|NA|15|NA|TRBV5-1
CASSSTGAFSNEQFF
TGCGCCAGCAGCTCCACCGGGGCTTTTTCCAATGAGCAGTTCTTC
>TRBJ1-2|few|12|NA|TRBV7-9
CASTPAGYGYTF
TGTGCCAGCACCCCGGCAGGGTATGGCTACACCTTC
>TRBJ1-1|NA|13|NA|TRBV30
CARASLMNTEAFF
TGTGCCCGTGCATCCCTGATGAACACTGAAGCTTTCTTT
>TRBJ2-1|NA|14|TRBD2|TRBV30
CAWMSGGARNEQFF
TGTGCCTGGATGAGCGGGGGGGCCAGGAATGAGCAGTTCTTC
>TRBJ1-2|NA|14|TRBD1|TRBV5-1
CASRPSGTEYGYTF
TGCGCCAGCAGACCATCCGGGACAGAATATGGCTACACCTTC
>TRBJ1-1|NA|14|NA|TRBV5-6
CASSRRDGSTEAFF
TGTGCCAGCAGCCGACGGGACGGGTCCACTGAAGCTTTCTTT
>TRBJ1-5|NA|14|NA|TRBV2
CASGQPGANQPQHF
TGTGCCAGCGGACAACCAGGGGCGAATCAGCCCCAGCATTTT
>TRBJ2-1|once|14|TRBD2|TRBV30
CAWSVASGHNEQFF
TGTGCCTGGAGTGTGGCTAGCGGACACAATGAGCAGTTCTTC
>TRBJ1-1|NA|17|NA|TRBV5-1
CASSPAGQALQGTEAFF
TGCGCCAGCAGCCCCGCAGGGCAGGCACTACAGGGCACTGAAGCTTTCTTT
>TRBJ1-6|once|13|TRBD1|TRBV2
CASRDETGEPLHF
TGTGCCAGCAGGGACGAAACAGGGGAACCCCTCCACTTT
>TRBJ2-3|NA|13|TRBD2|TRBV2
CARTSGGTDTQYF
TGTGCCAGAACTAGCGGGGGAACAGATACGCAGTATTTT
>TRBJ2-2|NA|15|NA|TRBV4-3
CASSPKGGNTGELFF
TGCGCCAGCAGCCCCAAGGGGGGGAACACCGGGGAGCTGTTTTTT
>TRBJ1-1|NA|11|NA|TRBV30
CACSRNTEAFF
TGTGCTTGCAGTAGGAACACTGAAGCTTTCTTT
>TRBJ2-2|NA|15|NA|TRBV2
CASSEGRMNTGELFF
TGTGCCAGCAGTGAAGGGCGGATGAACACCGGGGAGCTGTTTTTT
>TRBJ2-3|NA|15|TRBD1|TRBV30
CAWSRMGQSADTQYF
TGTGCCTGGAGTAGGATGGGACAGTCAGCAGATACGCAGTATTTT
>TRBJ2-3|NA|15|TRBD1|TRBV30
CAWSAGTGNTDTQYF
TGTGCCTGGAGTGCCGGGACAGGGAACACAGATACGCAGTATTTT
>TRBJ1-1|NA|20|TRBD1|TRBV5-1
CASSPYGGGGTGYRNTEAFF
TGCGCCAGCAGCCCTTACGGAGGGGGCGGGACAGGTTATCGGAACACTGAAGCTTTCTTT
>TRBJ2-3|NA|13|NA|TRBV9
CASNPSSTDTQYF
TGTGCCAGCAACCCGTCAAGCACAGATACGCAGTATTTT
>TRBJ2-2|NA|14|NA|TRBV7-2
CASSQGPNTGELFF
TGTGCCAGCAGCCAAGGTCCGAACACCGGGGAGCTGTTTTTT